These 5 T cell receptor beta chains originate from one sample sequenced in a study of blood T cell repertoires in COVID-19. Sequencing was performed with immunoSEQ multiplex PCR; in TCRdb, only in-frame clones are kept and a portion is missing. This sample has about 180,000 clones, with around 83% found just once. Sequencing was done on a sample of peripheral blood. The origin of the receptors is a woman aged 50 to 60 with COVID-19, enrolled during active disease.

This clone was seen only once. This chain uses TRBV10-2 with TRBJ2-2; D is perhaps TRBD2 (5 bases). The germline V gene encodes CDR1 WSHSY and CDR2 SAAADI. With 2 bases removed from V and 4 bases from J, the gap between germline ends came to 8 bases. There are 14 residues in the CDR3. Here the CDR3 reads CASSEQRPTGELFF. The CDR3 DNA follows: TGCGCCAGCAGTGAGCAGCGGCCCACCGGGGAGCTGTTTTTT.

The chain carries TRBV7-8 and TRBJ1-2, with D perhaps TRBD1 (6 bases). CDR3 length: 13 amino acids. The germline V gene has CDR1 SGHVS and CDR2 FQNEAQ. V was cut by 5 bases and J by 2 bases, with 9 bases left in between. The CDR3 region is CASSPDRNYGYTF. In DNA, the CDR3 is TGTGCCAGCAGCCCGGACAGAAACTATGGCTACACCTTC.

V gene TRBV5-6 combines with J gene TRBJ1-6, with D possibly TRBD1 on 6 matching bases. The CDR3 is made up of 18 amino acids. Trimming removed 5 bases from V and 1 base from J, with 19 bases in between. The germline V gene encodes CDR1 SGHDT and CDR2 YYEEEE. This CDR3 reads CASRRTGFVGSYNSPLHF. CDR3 sequence (DNA): TGTGCCAGCAGACGCACAGGGTTCGTTGGGTCCTATAATTCACCCCTCCACTTT.

This CDR3 is CAPDGQTGELFF. Written as DNA, the CDR3 is TGTGCCCCCGACGGACAGACCGGGGAGCTGTTTTTT. This chain connects TRBV7-9 to TRBJ2-2, with TRBD1 as a possible D gene (6 bases). The ends were cut back, 11 bases at V and 5 bases at J, with 12 bases in the middle. The CDR3 is 12 amino acids. CDR1 is SEHNR and CDR2 is FQNEAQ in the germline V gene (reference sequence).

In this sample, this clone turned up once. This sequence joins TRBV2 and TRBJ2-3, with 10 bases fitting TRBD2. Trimming removed 5 bases from V and 2 bases from J; junction bases left unmatched: 4. CDR1 and CDR2 from the germline V gene are SNHLY and FYNNEI. The CDR3 is 15 residues long. Here the CDR3 DNA reads TGTGCCAGCAGTTTTGGACTAGCGGCCACAGATACGCAGTATTTT. Its protein is CASSFGLAATDTQYF.